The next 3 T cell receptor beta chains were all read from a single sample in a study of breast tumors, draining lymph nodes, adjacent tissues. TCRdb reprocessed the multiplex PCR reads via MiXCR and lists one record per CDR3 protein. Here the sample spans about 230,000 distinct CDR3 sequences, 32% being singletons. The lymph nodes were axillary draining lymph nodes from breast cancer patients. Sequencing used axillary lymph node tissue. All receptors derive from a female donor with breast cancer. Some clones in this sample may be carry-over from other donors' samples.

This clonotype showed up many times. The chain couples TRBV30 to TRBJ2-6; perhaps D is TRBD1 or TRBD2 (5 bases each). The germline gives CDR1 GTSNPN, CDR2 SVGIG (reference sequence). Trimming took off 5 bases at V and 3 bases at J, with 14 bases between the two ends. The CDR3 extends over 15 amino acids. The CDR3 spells CAWSEGLGGANVLTF. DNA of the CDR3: TGTGCCTGGTCAGAGGGGCTTGGTGGGGCCAACGTCCTGACTTTC.

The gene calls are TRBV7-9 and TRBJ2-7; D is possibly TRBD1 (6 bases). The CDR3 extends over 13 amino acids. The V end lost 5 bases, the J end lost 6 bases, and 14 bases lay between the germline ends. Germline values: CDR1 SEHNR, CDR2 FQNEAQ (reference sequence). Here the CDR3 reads CASSLKGGGEQYF. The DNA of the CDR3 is TGTGCCAGCAGCCTAAAAGGGGGTGGCGAGCAGTACTTC. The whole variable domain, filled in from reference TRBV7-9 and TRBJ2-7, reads DTGVSQNPRHKITKRGQNVTFRCDPISEHNRLYWYRQTLGQGPEFLTYFQNEAQLEKSRLLSDRFSAERPKGSFSTLEIQRTEQGDSAMYLCASSLKGGGEQYFGPGTRLTVT.

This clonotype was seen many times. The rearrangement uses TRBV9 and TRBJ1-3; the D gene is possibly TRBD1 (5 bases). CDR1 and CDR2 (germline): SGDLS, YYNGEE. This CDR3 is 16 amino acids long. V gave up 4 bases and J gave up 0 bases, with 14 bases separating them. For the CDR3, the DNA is TGTGCCAGCAGCCCTTCGCGGGGCCTCTCTGGAAACACCATATATTTT. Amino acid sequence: CASSPSRGLSGNTIYF.